The 27 T cell receptor beta chains given below trace back to one sample, sequenced in a study of a mutant IDH1 vaccine in newly diagnosed glioma. Documented time point: week 11, during vaccination. Topical imiquimod was applied with each vaccine dose, which held 300 ug of mutant IDH1 20-mer peptide. These receptors lack a known antigen. The data were produced by immunoSEQ multiplex PCR, yet TCRdb's version contains in-frame clones alone and is incomplete. The sample contains roughly 22,000 clones, about 90% of which appear only once. The sequencing used PBMCs, collected from a glioma patient whose treatment included an IDH1 peptide vaccine. The receptors derive from a woman between 40 and 50 years old with glioma.

The CDR3 loop reads CASSLPGPNTEAFF. CDR3 nucleotides: TGCGCCAGCAGCTTACCGGGCCCGAACACTGAAGCTTTCTTT. V and J are TRBV5-1 and TRBJ1-1; no clear D. The germline V gene encodes CDR1 SGHRS and CDR2 YFSETQ. The ends were cut back, 2 bases at V and 1 base at J, with 9 bases in the middle. CDR3 size: 14 residues.

The V and J genes are TRBV5-1 and TRBJ2-5; D may be TRBD2 (6 bases). The V end lost 4 bases, the J end lost 4 bases, and 17 bases lay between the germline ends. Germline lookup yields CDR1 SGHRS and CDR2 YFSETQ. The CDR3 sequence is 15 residues long. DNA of the CDR3: TGCGCCAGCAGCCAGACTTCAGCGCGGGGAGAGACCCAGTACTTC. This codes for CASSQTSARGETQYF. Drawing the rest from reference TRBV5-1 and TRBJ2-5, the complete variable domain is KAGVTQTPRYLIKTRGQQVTLSCSPISGHRSVSWYQQTPGQGLQFLFEYFSETQRNKGNFPGRFSGRQFSNSRSEMNVSTLELGDSALYLCASSQTSARGETQYFGPGTRLLVL.

This clone was observed a few times. The chain employs TRBV20-1 and TRBJ2-5; D is unresolved. Germline V gives CDR1 DFQATT, CDR2 SNEGSKA (reference sequence). This CDR3 comprises 11 residues. The V gene lost 0 bases and the J gene lost 5 bases, with 4 bases spanning the gap. The chain's CDR3 is CSARDRETQYF. DNA for the CDR3: TGCAGTGCTAGAGATAGGGAGACCCAGTACTTC.

The chain recombines TRBV4-1 with TRBJ2-3; no clear D gene. This CDR3 has 14 amino acids. The germline V gene has CDR1 MGHRA and CDR2 YSYEKL. V was cut by 0 bases and J by 4 bases, with 8 bases left in between. The CDR3 sequence is CASSQEGRADTQYF. DNA for the CDR3: TGCGCCAGCAGCCAAGAAGGAAGAGCAGATACGCAGTATTTT.

This clone was counted a single time. This chain uses TRBV7-9 with TRBJ1-3; D is ambiguous. Germline-derived CDR1 and CDR2 are SEHNR and FQNEAQ (reference sequence). Trimming removed 0 bases from V and 1 base from J, with 10 bases in between. This CDR3 region has 16 residues. The DNA for the CDR3 is TGTGCCAGCAGCTTAGCGGAGTCAGGATCTGGAAACACCATATATTTT. Amino acids: CASSLAESGSGNTIYF.

A few counts support this clone. V gene TRBV27 combines with J gene TRBJ1-5; D is uncertain. The V end was cut by 5 bases, the J end by 5 bases, with 13 bases between. Germline-derived CDR1 and CDR2 are MNHEY and SMNVEV (reference sequence). The CDR3 loop spans 14 amino acids. As DNA, the CDR3 is TGTGCCAGCAGTGACGTGGTAGAATATCAGCCCCAGCATTTT. Encoded protein: CASSDVVEYQPQHF.

The gene calls are TRBV2 and TRBJ1-5, with D maybe TRBD1 (5 bases). Germline V gene lookup returns CDR1 SNHLY and CDR2 FYNNEI. V gave up 5 bases and J gave up 0 bases, with 8 bases separating them. The CDR3 runs to 14 residues. Written as DNA, the CDR3 is TGTGCCAGCAGTCCAGGGACTAGCAATCAGCCCCAGCATTTT. It specifies CASSPGTSNQPQHF.

V usage is TRBV5-1 and J usage is TRBJ1-1; D possibly corresponds to TRBD1 (5 bases). This CDR3 has 14 amino acids. The germline V gene has CDR1 SGHRS and CDR2 YFSETQ. V was shortened by 4 bases and J by 10 bases, with 20 bases between the two germline ends. The CDR3 region is CASSTGTDKVGAFF. CDR3 DNA: TGCGCCAGCAGCACGGGGACGGACAAGGTGGGAGCTTTCTTT.

This chain joins TRBV13 and TRBJ2-1; 9 bases are shared with TRBD2. CDR3 length: 16 residues. Germline CDR1 PRHDT, CDR2 FYEKMQ (reference sequence). The V segment lost 5 bases and the J segment 1 base; nucleotides outside the gene matches: 6. The CDR3 protein is CASSPFSGRSYNEQFF. In DNA, the CDR3 is TGTGCCAGCAGCCCTTTTAGCGGGAGATCCTACAATGAGCAGTTCTTC.

J is TRBJ2-3 and V is TRBV30; TRBD2 aligns across 9 bases. The germline V gene encodes CDR1 GTSNPN and CDR2 SVGIG (reference sequence). V was pared by 2 bases and J by 2 bases, with 11 bases of the junction left unmatched. This CDR3 spans 17 amino acids. The CDR3 is CAWSFRRLADYTDTQYF. For the CDR3, the DNA is TGTGCCTGGAGTTTTCGTCGACTAGCGGACTACACAGATACGCAGTATTTT. Based on the CDR3 plus reference TRBV30 and TRBJ2-3, the full variable domain is SQTIHQWPATLVQPVGSPLSLECTVEGTSNPNLYWYRQAAGRGLQLLFYSVGIGQISSEVPQNLSASRPQDRQFILSSKKLLLSDSGFYLCAWSFRRLADYTDTQYFGPGTRLTVL.

This chain joins TRBV20-1 and TRBJ1-1; possible D gene TRBD1, 6 bases. The CDR3 spans 11 residues. Germline loops: CDR1 DFQATT, CDR2 SNEGSKA (reference sequence). V lost 4 bases and J lost 8, with 11 bases in between. CDR3 protein: CSAMLGAEAFF. The CDR3 DNA reads TGCAGTGCTATGTTGGGGGCCGAAGCTTTCTTT.

The chain employs TRBV9 and TRBJ2-6; D gene unclear. Germline CDR1 is SGDLS and CDR2 is YYNGEE. The CDR3 length is 14 residues. V shed 3 bases and J shed 4 bases, with 8 bases lying between them. The CDR3 reads CASSADAGANVLTF. The CDR3 nucleotides read TGTGCCAGCAGCGCCGATGCAGGGGCCAACGTCCTGACTTTC.

The chain has TRBV2 and TRBJ1-4; no definite D call. The ends were cut back, 7 bases at V and 5 bases at J, with 11 bases in the middle. From germline, CDR1 is SNHLY and CDR2 FYNNEI. The CDR3 runs 13 residues. This chain's CDR3 is CASKYNTNEKLFF. For the CDR3, the DNA is TGTGCCAGCAAATATAACACAAATGAAAAACTGTTTTTT.

The J gene is TRBJ1-1, the V gene TRBV18; D uncertain. From germline, CDR1 is KGHSH and CDR2 LQKENI. This CDR3 is 15 amino acids long. V lost 1 base and J 1 base, leaving 10 bases between the germline ends. In nucleotides, the CDR3 is TGTGCCAGCTCACCACAGAGCAGTTCGAACACTGAAGCTTTCTTT. It yields the protein CASSPQSSSNTEAFF.

This clone was found a few times. The chain joins TRBV19 to TRBJ2-1, with D hard to call. The germline V gene encodes CDR1 LNHDA and CDR2 SQIVND (reference sequence). The CDR3 contains 15 residues. V was pared by 0 bases and J by 4 bases, with 10 bases between. CDR3 residues: CASSIEPDRYNEQFF. CDR3 coding DNA: TGTGCCAGTAGTATAGAACCGGATCGTTACAATGAGCAGTTCTTC.

The chain couples TRBV6-5 to TRBJ1-4; 8 nucleotides match TRBD1. Trimming at V came to 4 bases and at J to 3 bases, leaving 4 bases not matched to a gene. This CDR3 comprises 15 residues. Germline V gene sequence: CDR1 MNHEY, CDR2 SVGAGI. The CDR3 region is CASSLQGAANEKLFF. The CDR3 nucleotides read TGTGCCAGCAGTTTGCAGGGGGCTGCTAATGAAAAACTGTTTTTT.

The chain combines TRBV7-9 with TRBJ1-2; a weak D match, TRBD1 (6 bases). V was pared by 5 bases and J by 0 bases, with 10 bases between. The germline V gene encodes CDR1 SEHNR and CDR2 FQNEAQ (reference sequence). CDR3 length: 14 amino acids. In DNA, the CDR3 is TGTGCCAGCAGCAGGGGACAAGCTAACTATGGCTACACCTTC. Protein: CASSRGQANYGYTF.

This chain uses TRBV7-2 with TRBJ1-1; 9 bases agree with TRBD1. Germline assignment: CDR1 SGHTA and CDR2 FQGNSA. Trimming took 2 bases from V and 0 from J; bases not matched to a gene: 7. CDR3 length: 17 amino acids. The CDR3 spells CASSLRWGQGMNTEAFF. For the CDR3, the DNA is TGTGCCAGCAGCTTAAGGTGGGGACAGGGCATGAACACTGAAGCTTTCTTT.

This chain links TRBV7-2 with TRBJ2-6, with D possibly being TRBD1 (6 bases). Germline assignment: CDR1 SGHTA and CDR2 FQGNSA. The CDR3 has 17 amino acids. Trimming left V 5 bases short and J 2 bases short, with 16 bases between. The chain's CDR3 is CASSDRDMFTGANVLTF. In DNA, the CDR3 is TGTGCCAGCAGCGACCGGGACATGTTCACTGGGGCCAACGTCCTGACTTTC.

The gene calls are TRBV6-5 and TRBJ1-2, with D perhaps matching TRBD1 (5 bases). This CDR3 comprises 14 residues. CDR1 is MNHEY and CDR2 is SVGAGI in the germline V gene. Trimming removed 4 bases from V and 5 bases from J, with 14 bases in between. The CDR3 region has the DNA TGTGCCAGCAGTTCAAAGGGGTTGGGGTATGGCTACACCTTC. Protein sequence: CASSSKGLGYGYTF.

The chain is built from TRBV6-1 and TRBJ1-2; D is possibly TRBD1 (5 bases). This CDR3 is 14 amino acids long. The V and J ends lost 6 bases and 2 bases respectively, with 13 bases between them. The germline CDR1 and CDR2 sequences are MNHNS and SASEGT. The CDR3 is CASRAAGRNYGYTF. The CDR3 nucleotides read TGTGCCAGCAGAGCCGCGGGACGGAACTATGGCTACACCTTC.

The V call is TRBV5-1, the J call TRBJ1-4; D gene ambiguous. V shed 4 bases and J shed 3 bases, with 16 bases lying between them. The CDR3 extends over 16 amino acids. Germline loops: CDR1 SGHRS, CDR2 YFSETQ. The CDR3 here is CASSNYQDSANEKLFF. In DNA, the CDR3 is TGCGCCAGCAGCAACTACCAAGACTCCGCTAATGAAAAACTGTTTTTT.

This chain joins TRBV2 and TRBJ2-2, with TRBD1 matching 8 bases. The V segment lost 4 bases and the J segment 1 base; nucleotides outside the gene matches: 5. Germline V gene lookup returns CDR1 SNHLY and CDR2 FYNNEI. CDR3 length: 16 residues. CDR3 bases: TGTGCCAGCAGTGGCCGGGACAGGAGGAACACCGGGGAGCTGTTTTTT. It codes for CASSGRDRRNTGELFF. Filled out from reference TRBV2 and TRBJ2-2, the complete variable domain reads EPEVTQTPSHQVTQMGQEVILRCVPISNHLYFYWYRQILGQKVEFLVSFYNNEISEKSEIFDDQFSVERPDGSNFTLKIRSTKLEDSAMYFCASSGRDRRNTGELFFGEGSRLTVL.

The chain links TRBV6-5 to TRBJ2-3, with 9 bases lining up with TRBD1. This CDR3 comprises 15 residues. Germline values: CDR1 MNHEY, CDR2 SVGAGI. With V trimmed by 5 bases and J by 3 bases, 6 bases remained unmatched. CDR3 sequence: CASSVGQGYTDTQYF. The CDR3 DNA follows: TGTGCCAGCAGTGTGGGACAGGGTTATACAGATACGCAGTATTTT.

The count of this clone is one. This sequence joins TRBV6-5 and TRBJ1-3; D is perhaps TRBD1 (6 bases). V was pared by 2 bases and J by 0 bases, with 11 bases between. The CDR3 runs 16 residues. CDR1 is MNHEY, CDR2 SVGAGI, per germline. CDR3 region: CASSYARTASGNTIYF. The CDR3, as DNA: TGTGCCAGCAGTTACGCCCGGACAGCCTCTGGAAACACCATATATTTT.

CDR3: CAWTANYGRADTQYF. DNA for the CDR3: TGTGCCTGGACCGCAAATTACGGGAGGGCAGATACGCAGTATTTT. The genes are TRBV30 and TRBJ2-3; 8 nucleotides match TRBD2. Unmatched junction bases numbered 10, after V lost 4 bases and J lost 4 bases. Germline-derived CDR1 and CDR2 are GTSNPN and SVGIG (reference sequence). The CDR3 consists of 15 residues.

The chain joins TRBV2 to TRBJ1-3; D perhaps matches TRBD1 (5 bases). The ends were cut back, 5 bases at V and 2 bases at J, with 7 bases in the middle. There are 13 residues in the CDR3. CDR1 is SNHLY and CDR2 is FYNNEI in the germline V gene. CDR3 amino acids: CASSQTAGNTIYF. The CDR3 DNA sequence: TGTGCCAGCAGTCAGACAGCTGGAAACACCATATATTTT.